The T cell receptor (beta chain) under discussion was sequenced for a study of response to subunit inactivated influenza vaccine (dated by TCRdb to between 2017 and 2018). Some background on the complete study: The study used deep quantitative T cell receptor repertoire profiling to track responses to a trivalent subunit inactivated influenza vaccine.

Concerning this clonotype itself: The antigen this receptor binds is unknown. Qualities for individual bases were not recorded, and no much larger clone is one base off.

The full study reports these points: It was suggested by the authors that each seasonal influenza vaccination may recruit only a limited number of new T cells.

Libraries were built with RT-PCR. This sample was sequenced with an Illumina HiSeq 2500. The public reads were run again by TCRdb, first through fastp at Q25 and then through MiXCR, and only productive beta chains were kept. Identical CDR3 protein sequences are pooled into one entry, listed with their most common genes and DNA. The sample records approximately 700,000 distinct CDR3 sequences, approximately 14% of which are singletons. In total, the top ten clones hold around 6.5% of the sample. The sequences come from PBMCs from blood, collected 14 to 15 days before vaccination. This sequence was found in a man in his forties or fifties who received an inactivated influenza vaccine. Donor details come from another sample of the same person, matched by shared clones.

The DNA is as follows: TGTGCCAGCAGTGGTCCAGGGGGCAATAATTCACCCCTCCACTTT. This translates into CASSGPGGNNSPLHF. Recombination joined TRBV25-1 with TRBJ1-6, and 8 bases in between align with TRBD1. Via the germline V gene, CDR1 is MGHDK and CDR2 SYGVNS. The junction shows trimming of 4 bases on V and 5 bases on J, and the gene matches do not reach 4 bases of it. The CDR3, from cysteine to phenylalanine, totals 15 residues. Of the read, only the CDR3 DNA is kept; its 45 bases are in frame from base 1.